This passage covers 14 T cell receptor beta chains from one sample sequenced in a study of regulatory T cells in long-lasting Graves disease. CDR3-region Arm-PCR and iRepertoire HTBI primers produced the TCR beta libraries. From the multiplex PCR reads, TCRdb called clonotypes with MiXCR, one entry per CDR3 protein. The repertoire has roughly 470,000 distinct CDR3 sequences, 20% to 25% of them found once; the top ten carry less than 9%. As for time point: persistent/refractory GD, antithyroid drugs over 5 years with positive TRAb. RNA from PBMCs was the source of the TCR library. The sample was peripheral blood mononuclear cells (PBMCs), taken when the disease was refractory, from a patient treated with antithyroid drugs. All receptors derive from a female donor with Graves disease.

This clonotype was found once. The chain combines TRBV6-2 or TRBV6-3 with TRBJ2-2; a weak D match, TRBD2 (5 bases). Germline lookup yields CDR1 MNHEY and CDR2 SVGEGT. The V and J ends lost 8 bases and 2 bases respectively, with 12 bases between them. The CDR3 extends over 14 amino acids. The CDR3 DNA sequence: TGTGCCAGCCAGAGAGGGTTCAACACCGGGGAGCTGTTTTTT. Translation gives CASQRGFNTGELFF.

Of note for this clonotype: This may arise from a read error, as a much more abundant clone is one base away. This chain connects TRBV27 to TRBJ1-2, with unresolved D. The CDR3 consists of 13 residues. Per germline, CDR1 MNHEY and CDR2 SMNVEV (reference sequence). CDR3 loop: CANSLSPLVGYTF. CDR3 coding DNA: TGTGCCAACAGTTTATCGCCTCTGGTTGGCTACACCTTC.

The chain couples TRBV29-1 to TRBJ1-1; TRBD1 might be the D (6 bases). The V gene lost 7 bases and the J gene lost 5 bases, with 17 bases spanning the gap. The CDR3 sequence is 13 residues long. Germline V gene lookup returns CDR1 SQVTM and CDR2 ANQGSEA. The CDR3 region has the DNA TGCAGCGCCTTCGGGACAATCAGGACTGAAGCTTTCTTT. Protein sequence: CSAFGTIRTEAFF.

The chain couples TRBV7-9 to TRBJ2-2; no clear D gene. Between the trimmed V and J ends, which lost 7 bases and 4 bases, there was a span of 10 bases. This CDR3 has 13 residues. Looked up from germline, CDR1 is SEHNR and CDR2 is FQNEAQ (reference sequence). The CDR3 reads CASTSVSTGELFF. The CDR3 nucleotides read TGTGCCAGCACCTCAGTTAGCACCGGGGAGCTGTTTTTT.

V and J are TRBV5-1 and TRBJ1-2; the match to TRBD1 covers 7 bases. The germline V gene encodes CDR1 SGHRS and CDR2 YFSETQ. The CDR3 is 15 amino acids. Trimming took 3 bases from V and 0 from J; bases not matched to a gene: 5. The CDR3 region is CASSSHDRANYGYTF. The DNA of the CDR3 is TGCGCCAGCAGCTCCCATGACAGGGCTAACTATGGCTACACCTTC. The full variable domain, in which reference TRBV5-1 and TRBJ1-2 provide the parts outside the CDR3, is KAGVTQTPRYLIKTRGQQVTLSCSPISGHRSVSWYQQTPGQGLQFLFEYFSETQRNKGNFPGRFSGRQFSNSRSEMNVSTLELGDSALYLCASSSHDRANYGYTFGSGTRLTVV.

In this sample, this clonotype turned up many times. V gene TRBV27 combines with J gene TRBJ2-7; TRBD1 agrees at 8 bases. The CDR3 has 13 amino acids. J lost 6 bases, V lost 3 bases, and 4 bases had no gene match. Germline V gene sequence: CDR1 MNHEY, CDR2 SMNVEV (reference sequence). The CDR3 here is CASSLDRVGEQYF. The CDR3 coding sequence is TGTGCCAGCAGTTTGGACAGGGTGGGCGAGCAGTACTTC.

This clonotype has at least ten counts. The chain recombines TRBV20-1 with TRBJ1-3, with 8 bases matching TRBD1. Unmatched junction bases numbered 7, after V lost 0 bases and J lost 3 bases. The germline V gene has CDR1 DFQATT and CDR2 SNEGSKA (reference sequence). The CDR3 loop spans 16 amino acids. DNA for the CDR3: TGCAGTGCTAGAGACCGGACAGGGTGGCGTGGAAACACCATATATTTT. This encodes CSARDRTGWRGNTIYF.

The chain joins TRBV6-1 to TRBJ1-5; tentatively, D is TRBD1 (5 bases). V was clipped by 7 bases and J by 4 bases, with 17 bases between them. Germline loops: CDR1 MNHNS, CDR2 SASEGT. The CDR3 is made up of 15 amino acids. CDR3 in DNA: TGTGCCAGCATGGGACCTTTTTACTCTAATCAGCCCCAGCATTTT. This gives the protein CASMGPFYSNQPQHF.

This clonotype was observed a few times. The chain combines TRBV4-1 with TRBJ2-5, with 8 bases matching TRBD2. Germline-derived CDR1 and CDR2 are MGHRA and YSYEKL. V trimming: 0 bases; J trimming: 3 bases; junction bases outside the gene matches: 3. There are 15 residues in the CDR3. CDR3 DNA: TGCGCCAGCAGCCAAGAACTAGCGGATGAAGAGACCCAGTACTTC. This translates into CASSQELADEETQYF.

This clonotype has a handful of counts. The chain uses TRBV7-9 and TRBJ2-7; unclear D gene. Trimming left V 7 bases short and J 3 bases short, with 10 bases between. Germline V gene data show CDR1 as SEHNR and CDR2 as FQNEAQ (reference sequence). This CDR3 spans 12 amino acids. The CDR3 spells CASTDRGYEQYF. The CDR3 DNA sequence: TGTGCCAGCACCGACCGAGGCTACGAGCAGTACTTC.

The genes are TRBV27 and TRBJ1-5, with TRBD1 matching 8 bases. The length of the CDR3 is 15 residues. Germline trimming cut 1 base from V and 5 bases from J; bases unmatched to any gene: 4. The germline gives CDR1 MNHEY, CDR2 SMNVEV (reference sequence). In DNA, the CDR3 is TGTGCCAGCAGTTTATTCGGACAGGGTGATCAGCCCCAGCATTTT. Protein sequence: CASSLFGQGDQPQHF.

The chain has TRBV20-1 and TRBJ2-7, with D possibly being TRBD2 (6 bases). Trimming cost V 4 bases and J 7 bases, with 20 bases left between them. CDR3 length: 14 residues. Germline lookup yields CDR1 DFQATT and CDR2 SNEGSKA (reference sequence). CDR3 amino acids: CSANPPLASGEQYF. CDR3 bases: TGCAGTGCTAACCCTCCACTAGCCTCGGGGGAGCAGTACTTC.

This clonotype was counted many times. As DNA, the CDR3 is TGCAGTGCCAGATCTGGGCAGCGACCCTCCTACGAGCAGTACTTC. It is translated as CSARSGQRPSYEQYF. The rearrangement uses TRBV20-1 and TRBJ2-7, with D uncertain. The germline gives CDR1 DFQATT, CDR2 SNEGSKA (reference sequence). CDR3 length: 15 residues. V lost 6 bases, J lost 0 bases, and 18 bases lay in between.

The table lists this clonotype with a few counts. The CDR3 here is CASSYSIAGMNTEAFF. The CDR3 DNA follows: TGTGCCAGCAGTTACTCGATCGCGGGGATGAACACTGAAGCTTTCTTT. V is TRBV6-2 or TRBV6-3 and J is TRBJ1-1, with D unresolved. Between the trimmed V and J ends, which lost 0 bases and 0 bases, there was a span of 11 bases. Germline V lookup: CDR1 MNHEY, CDR2 SVGEGT. The length of the CDR3 is 16 residues.